What follows describes a single T cell receptor beta chain. CD8+ and CD4+ T cells were negatively isolated; TEMRA cells were FACS-enriched. This record comes from a study of CD8 T cells in Susac syndrome. RNA amounts of 0.5 to 1 ug underwent reverse transcription with random hexamers. TCRdb analysed the immunoSEQ multiplex PCR reads with MiXCR anew, one entry per CDR3 protein. The repertoire has 150,000 to 200,000 distinct CDR3 sequences, over 85% of them found once; the top ten carry over 0.08%. Germline trimming cut 5 bases from V and 3 bases from J; bases unmatched to any gene: 7. CDR3 length equals 14 residues. Germline CDR1 reads SNHLY; CDR2 reads FYNNEI.

The V call is TRBV2, the J call TRBJ2-7, with 7 nucleotides matching TRBD1. The sequence was obtained from a human donor in good health. The source material was CD4+ T cells from PBMCs. DNA of the CDR3: TGTGCCAGCAGTTCCCGGACAGGTGACTACGAGCAGTACTTC. Translation gives CASSSRTGDYEQYF. Filled out from reference TRBV2 and TRBJ2-7, the complete variable domain reads EPEVTQTPSHQVTQMGQEVILRCVPISNHLYFYWYRQILGQKVEFLVSFYNNEISEKSEIFDDQFSVERPDGSNFTLKIRSTKLEDSAMYFCASSSRTGDYEQYFGPGTRLTVT.